This record looks at one T cell receptor beta chain sequence and its context. In germline, CDR1 is WNHNN, CDR2 SYGVQD (reference sequence). V was clipped by 6 bases and J by 6 bases, with 10 bases between them. This CDR3 region has 12 residues. This sample is part of a study of blood T cell repertoires in COVID-19. TCRdb's table, derived via immunoSEQ multiplex PCR, lists solely in-frame clones and lacks some. The repertoire holds tens of thousands of clones, more than 75% seen once, with approximately 8.1% in the top ten. The rearrangement joins TRBV10-1 to TRBJ2-3; D is undetermined. Sequenced: peripheral blood. The sequence was obtained from a man aged 80 or over with active or convalescent COVID-19. The CDR3: CASSRGVDTQYF. The CDR3 DNA follows: TGCGCCAGCAGCCGAGGAGTCGATACGCAGTATTTT.